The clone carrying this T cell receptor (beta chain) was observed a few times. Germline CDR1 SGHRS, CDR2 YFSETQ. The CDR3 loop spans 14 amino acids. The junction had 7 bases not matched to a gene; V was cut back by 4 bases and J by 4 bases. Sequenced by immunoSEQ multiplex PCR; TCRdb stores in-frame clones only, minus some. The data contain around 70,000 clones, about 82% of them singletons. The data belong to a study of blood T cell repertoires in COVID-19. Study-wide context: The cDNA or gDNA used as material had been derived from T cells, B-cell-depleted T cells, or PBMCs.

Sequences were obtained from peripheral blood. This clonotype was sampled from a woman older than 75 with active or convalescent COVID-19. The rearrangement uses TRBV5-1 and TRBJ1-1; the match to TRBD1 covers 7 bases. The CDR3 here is CASSLTGLVTEAFF. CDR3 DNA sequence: TGCGCCAGCAGCCTGACAGGGCTGGTCACTGAAGCTTTCTTT.